Listed below are T cell receptor beta chains from one sample, sequenced in a study of shared clonotypes between healthy human individuals. This table comes from immunoSEQ multiplex PCR, and its TCRdb copy is limited to in-frame clones, with some not included. This sample carries approximately 700,000 clones, around 78% of them seen once, and the ten largest clones take around 2%. The specimen was memory CD4+ T cells sorted from blood. These receptor sequences come from a woman aged 30 to 39 in good health. Each CDR3 is given with its conserved first and last residue. A D gene is named only where the DNA matches it firmly. Clone size is stated in some rows and not others, as once, few, many or a class when expanded.

v_call: TRBV21-1
clone_size: -
d_call: -
j_call: TRBJ1-1
cdr3_nt: TGTGCCAGCAGCAAAAGGGCAGGGTGGGAGAACACTGAAGCTTTCTTT
cdr3_aa: CASSKRAGWENTEAFF

v_call: TRBV10-1
clone_size: -
d_call: -
j_call: TRBJ2-1
cdr3_nt: TGCGCCAGCAGTGCCGCGGACAGTAACAATGAGCAGTTCTTC
cdr3_aa: CASSAADSNNEQFF

v_call: TRBV19
clone_size: once
d_call: TRBD1
j_call: TRBJ1-1
cdr3_nt: TGTGCCAGTAGTACTCACAGGGGCAGTGAAGCTTTCTTT
cdr3_aa: CASSTHRGSEAFF

v_call: TRBV6-1
clone_size: -
d_call: TRBD1
j_call: TRBJ1-4
cdr3_nt: TGTGCCAGCAGTGGGGGGACAGACCATGAAAAACTGTTTTTT
cdr3_aa: CASSGGTDHEKLFF

v_call: TRBV5-1
clone_size: -
d_call: TRBD2
j_call: TRBJ2-2
cdr3_nt: TGCGCCAGCAGCTCTGGAGCGGGAATGAACACCGGGGAGCTGTTTTTT
cdr3_aa: CASSSGAGMNTGELFF

v_call: TRBV4-1
clone_size: -
d_call: -
j_call: TRBJ2-7
cdr3_nt: TGCGCCAGCAGCCAAGAGGAGGACGGCCCCTACGAGCAGTACTTC
cdr3_aa: CASSQEEDGPYEQYF

v_call: TRBV5-4
clone_size: many
d_call: TRBD2
j_call: TRBJ2-3
cdr3_nt: TGTGCCAGCAGCTTGTGGCGGGAGGTTGGTGCAGATACGCAGTATTTT
cdr3_aa: CASSLWREVGADTQYF

v_call: TRBV28
clone_size: -
d_call: TRBD1
j_call: TRBJ2-7
cdr3_nt: TGTGCCAGCAGTTATCCCTCGCGTTGGGACAGCTCAACCCGCTACGAGCAGTACTTC
cdr3_aa: CASSYPSRWDSSTRYEQYF

v_call: TRBV19
clone_size: -
d_call: TRBD2
j_call: TRBJ2-1
cdr3_nt: TGTGCCAGTAGTGACACTAGCGGGAGGAGGGGTAATGAGCAGTTCTTC
cdr3_aa: CASSDTSGRRGNEQFF

v_call: TRBV7-3
clone_size: -
d_call: -
j_call: TRBJ2-1
cdr3_nt: TGTGCCAGCAGCTTTAGTGCCCATGAGCAGTTCTTC
cdr3_aa: CASSFSAHEQFF

v_call: TRBV4-1
clone_size: few
d_call: TRBD1
j_call: TRBJ2-7
cdr3_nt: TGCGCCAGCAGCCACCAGGGGGCCTCGGCTCGCGAGCAGTACTTC
cdr3_aa: CASSHQGASAREQYF

v_call: TRBV7-9
clone_size: -
d_call: -
j_call: TRBJ1-5
cdr3_nt: TGTGCCAGCAGCTTGGAGACGGAAAATCAGCCCCAGCATTTT
cdr3_aa: CASSLETENQPQHF

v_call: TRBV5-1
clone_size: -
d_call: -
j_call: TRBJ2-6
cdr3_nt: TGCGCCAGCAGCTCTTCAGGGAGCTCTGGGGCCAACGTCCTGACTTTC
cdr3_aa: CASSSSGSSGANVLTF

v_call: TRBV23-1
clone_size: few
d_call: TRBD1
j_call: TRBJ2-5
cdr3_nt: TGCGCCAGCAGTCCTAGGACAGGGGGAGAGACCCAGTACTTC
cdr3_aa: CASSPRTGGETQYF

v_call: TRBV7-6
clone_size: -
d_call: TRBD2
j_call: TRBJ2-5
cdr3_nt: TGTGCCAGCAGCCCCTACCTAGCGGGAGGGGGAGAGACCCAGTACTTC
cdr3_aa: CASSPYLAGGGETQYF

v_call: TRBV14
clone_size: -
d_call: -
j_call: TRBJ1-1
cdr3_nt: TGTGCCAGCAGCCAACAGGGGCGGATCACTGAAGCTTTCTTT
cdr3_aa: CASSQQGRITEAFF

v_call: TRBV5-1
clone_size: -
d_call: TRBD1
j_call: TRBJ2-2
cdr3_nt: TGCGCCAGCAGCTTGAGGGACAGGTCGACCGGGGAGCTGTTTTTT
cdr3_aa: CASSLRDRSTGELFF

v_call: TRBV25-1
clone_size: -
d_call: TRBD2
j_call: TRBJ2-1
cdr3_nt: TGTGCCAGCAGTGGGGAGGGGTACAATGAGCAGTTCTTC
cdr3_aa: CASSGEGYNEQFF

v_call: TRBV18
clone_size: -
d_call: -
j_call: TRBJ1-1
cdr3_nt: TGTGCCAGCTCACCAGACAGGAAAAACACTGAAGCTTTCTTT
cdr3_aa: CASSPDRKNTEAFF

v_call: TRBV30
clone_size: -
d_call: TRBD2
j_call: TRBJ2-3
cdr3_nt: TGTGCCTGGAGTGGGGCGGGAGATGCGACAGATACGCAGTATTTT
cdr3_aa: CAWSGAGDATDTQYF

v_call: TRBV30
clone_size: -
d_call: -
j_call: TRBJ2-4
cdr3_nt: TGTGCCTGGAGCCAAGGCAGCGGGTACGACATTCAGTACTTC
cdr3_aa: CAWSQGSGYDIQYF

v_call: TRBV7-6
clone_size: -
d_call: -
j_call: TRBJ2-2
cdr3_nt: TGTGCCAGCAGCTTGGAGCCCCGGGCCCCAGGCTTCTCCGGGGAGCTGTTTTTT
cdr3_aa: CASSLEPRAPGFSGELFF

v_call: TRBV28
clone_size: -
d_call: -
j_call: TRBJ1-6
cdr3_nt: TGTGCCAGCAGTTTGACTGGGGCCAGGGTTGGTTCACCCCTCCACTTT
cdr3_aa: CASSLTGARVGSPLHF

v_call: TRBV11-3
clone_size: -
d_call: -
j_call: TRBJ2-3
cdr3_nt: TGTGCCATACTCGATAGCACAGATACGCAGTATTTT
cdr3_aa: CAILDSTDTQYF

v_call: TRBV7-3
clone_size: -
d_call: TRBD2
j_call: TRBJ2-3
cdr3_nt: TGTGCCAGCAGCTTACGACCCCGGCTAGCGGGAGGGACAGATACGCAGTATTTT
cdr3_aa: CASSLRPRLAGGTDTQYF

v_call: TRBV29-1
clone_size: few
d_call: TRBD2
j_call: TRBJ2-7
cdr3_nt: TGCAGCGTTGTAGCGGGAGGGCAGCGGTACGAGCAGTACTTC
cdr3_aa: CSVVAGGQRYEQYF

v_call: TRBV10-3
clone_size: -
d_call: TRBD2
j_call: TRBJ2-7
cdr3_nt: TGTGCCACCGGACTAGCGGGTTCCTACGAGCAGTACTTC
cdr3_aa: CATGLAGSYEQYF

v_call: TRBV30
clone_size: -
d_call: -
j_call: TRBJ1-2
cdr3_nt: TGTGCCTGGAGTATTTCAGGACGAAATGGCTACACCTTC
cdr3_aa: CAWSISGRNGYTF

v_call: TRBV25-1
clone_size: -
d_call: TRBD1
j_call: TRBJ1-1
cdr3_nt: TGTGCCAGCAGTTTCCTCGGACAGGGGGCGGACACTGAAGCTTTCTTT
cdr3_aa: CASSFLGQGADTEAFF

v_call: TRBV18
clone_size: -
d_call: -
j_call: TRBJ2-4
cdr3_nt: TGTGCCAGCTCACCAGAGTCTTTAGCCAAAAACATTCAGTACTTC
cdr3_aa: CASSPESLAKNIQYF

v_call: TRBV28
clone_size: -
d_call: TRBD1
j_call: TRBJ1-1
cdr3_nt: TGTGCCAGCAGTTCCGCCGACAGGGTAGAAGCTTTCTTT
cdr3_aa: CASSSADRVEAFF

v_call: TRBV19
clone_size: -
d_call: -
j_call: TRBJ1-2
cdr3_nt: TGTGCCAGTAGTACCCGTACTCGAGAGGGCTACACCTTC
cdr3_aa: CASSTRTREGYTF

v_call: TRBV4-1
clone_size: -
d_call: TRBD1
j_call: TRBJ1-1
cdr3_nt: TGCGCCAGCAGCCACAAAAACGACAGGGGCTACACTGAAGCTTTCTTT
cdr3_aa: CASSHKNDRGYTEAFF

v_call: TRBV2
clone_size: -
d_call: -
j_call: TRBJ1-5
cdr3_nt: TGTGCCAGCAGTGAAGATGGACAGAACAATCAGCCCCAGCATTTT
cdr3_aa: CASSEDGQNNQPQHF

v_call: TRBV28
clone_size: -
d_call: TRBD1
j_call: TRBJ1-4
cdr3_nt: TGTGCCAGCAGTTCCCCCGGGACAGGAGATGAAAAACTGTTTTTT
cdr3_aa: CASSSPGTGDEKLFF

v_call: TRBV2
clone_size: -
d_call: TRBD1
j_call: TRBJ2-1
cdr3_nt: TGTGCCAGCAGTGAGCGACAGGGGTCATCGGCTGAGCAGTTCTTC
cdr3_aa: CASSERQGSSAEQFF

v_call: TRBV7-9
clone_size: -
d_call: -
j_call: TRBJ1-2
cdr3_nt: TGTGCCAGCAGCCTTTCAGGGGATAACTATGGCTACACCTTC
cdr3_aa: CASSLSGDNYGYTF

v_call: TRBV6-1
clone_size: -
d_call: -
j_call: TRBJ1-5
cdr3_nt: TGTGCCAGCAGTGAAAGGGGTGGGGGGTATCAGCCCCAGCATTTT
cdr3_aa: CASSERGGGYQPQHF

v_call: TRBV6-6
clone_size: -
d_call: -
j_call: TRBJ2-7
cdr3_nt: TGTGCCAGCAGTTACGCGGAGACCTACGAGCAGTACTTC
cdr3_aa: CASSYAETYEQYF

v_call: TRBV30
clone_size: -
d_call: -
j_call: TRBJ2-4
cdr3_nt: TGTGCCTCCACCCCTGTAGCCAAAAACATTCAGTACTTC
cdr3_aa: CASTPVAKNIQYF

v_call: TRBV7-8
clone_size: -
d_call: -
j_call: TRBJ1-2
cdr3_nt: TGTGCCAGCAGCCATTTGGACGGTGGCTACACCTTC
cdr3_aa: CASSHLDGGYTF

v_call: TRBV11-2
clone_size: -
d_call: -
j_call: TRBJ1-1
cdr3_nt: TGTGCCAGCAGCTTACAAAGGAACACTGAAGCTTTCTTT
cdr3_aa: CASSLQRNTEAFF

v_call: TRBV5-4
clone_size: -
d_call: TRBD2
j_call: TRBJ2-3
cdr3_nt: TGTGCCAGCAGCATTGGGGGGAGCGGGAGGGTCACAGATACGCAGTATTTT
cdr3_aa: CASSIGGSGRVTDTQYF

v_call: TRBV4-1
clone_size: -
d_call: -
j_call: TRBJ1-4
cdr3_nt: TGCGCCAGCAGCCAATATGGAACTCCTGAAAAACTGTTTTTT
cdr3_aa: CASSQYGTPEKLFF

v_call: TRBV25-1
clone_size: -
d_call: -
j_call: TRBJ1-4
cdr3_nt: TGTGCCAGCAGTGGAACAGGATTAGATGAAAAACTGTTTTTT
cdr3_aa: CASSGTGLDEKLFF

v_call: TRBV27
clone_size: -
d_call: -
j_call: TRBJ1-5
cdr3_nt: TGTGCCAGCACTCTCCGTCAGGGTATTCAGCCCCAGCATTTT
cdr3_aa: CASTLRQGIQPQHF

v_call: TRBV18
clone_size: few
d_call: TRBD1
j_call: TRBJ1-2
cdr3_nt: TGTGCCAGCTCACCAACAACGAAGGGACAGGGGGCTGGCTACACCTTC
cdr3_aa: CASSPTTKGQGAGYTF

v_call: TRBV25-1
clone_size: -
d_call: TRBD1
j_call: TRBJ2-7
cdr3_nt: TGTGCCAGCAGCCCCCCCGGGACAGGGACCTACGAGCAGTACTTC
cdr3_aa: CASSPPGTGTYEQYF

v_call: TRBV28
clone_size: -
d_call: -
j_call: TRBJ2-7
cdr3_nt: TGTGCCAGCAGTTTGCCCAGCGGTGTGAGGGAGCAGTACTTC
cdr3_aa: CASSLPSGVREQYF

v_call: TRBV9
clone_size: -
d_call: -
j_call: TRBJ2-2
cdr3_nt: TGTGCCAGCAGCGTCCTCAGGGGTGGAACCGGGGAGCTGTTTTTT
cdr3_aa: CASSVLRGGTGELFF

v_call: TRBV7-9
clone_size: -
d_call: -
j_call: TRBJ2-7
cdr3_nt: TGTGCCAGCAGCTTGGACGTAAATAACGAGCAGTACTTC
cdr3_aa: CASSLDVNNEQYF

v_call: TRBV5-6
clone_size: -
d_call: TRBD1
j_call: TRBJ2-5
cdr3_nt: TGTGCCAGCAGCTTTTATAGACGACAGGGCTTGGAGACCCAGTACTTC
cdr3_aa: CASSFYRRQGLETQYF

v_call: TRBV18
clone_size: -
d_call: -
j_call: TRBJ2-7
cdr3_nt: TGTGCCAGCTCACCATTGGGGTCCGGGGAGCAGTACTTC
cdr3_aa: CASSPLGSGEQYF

v_call: TRBV20-1
clone_size: -
d_call: -
j_call: TRBJ2-1
cdr3_nt: TGCAGTGGCGGGTACAATGAGCGGTTCTTC
cdr3_aa: CSGGYNERFF

v_call: TRBV6-4
clone_size: once
d_call: TRBD1
j_call: TRBJ2-7
cdr3_nt: TGTGCCAGCAGTGCCGAACAGGGGGCATCCTACGAGCAGTACTTC
cdr3_aa: CASSAEQGASYEQYF

v_call: TRBV27
clone_size: once
d_call: -
j_call: TRBJ2-2
cdr3_nt: TGTGCCAGCAGGTCGAGCAACACTAACACCGGGGAGCTGTTTTTT
cdr3_aa: CASRSSNTNTGELFF

v_call: TRBV4-1
clone_size: -
d_call: -
j_call: TRBJ1-1
cdr3_nt: TGCGCCAGCAGCCGCTCCGGAAACAGGCCCTCGAACACTGAAGCTTTCTTT
cdr3_aa: CASSRSGNRPSNTEAFF

v_call: TRBV4-1
clone_size: -
d_call: -
j_call: TRBJ2-5
cdr3_nt: TGCGCCAGCAGCCAAGATCGGGACTCCACTCAAGAGACCCAGTACTTC
cdr3_aa: CASSQDRDSTQETQYF

v_call: TRBV11-2
clone_size: -
d_call: -
j_call: TRBJ1-1
cdr3_nt: TGTGCCAGCAGCCCCCTGGGAGCCGGGAGTGAAGCTTTCTTT
cdr3_aa: CASSPLGAGSEAFF

v_call: TRBV7-9
clone_size: -
d_call: TRBD1
j_call: TRBJ1-3
cdr3_nt: TGTGCCAGCACCCGACAGGGGGCGCCGGGAAACACCATATATTTT
cdr3_aa: CASTRQGAPGNTIYF